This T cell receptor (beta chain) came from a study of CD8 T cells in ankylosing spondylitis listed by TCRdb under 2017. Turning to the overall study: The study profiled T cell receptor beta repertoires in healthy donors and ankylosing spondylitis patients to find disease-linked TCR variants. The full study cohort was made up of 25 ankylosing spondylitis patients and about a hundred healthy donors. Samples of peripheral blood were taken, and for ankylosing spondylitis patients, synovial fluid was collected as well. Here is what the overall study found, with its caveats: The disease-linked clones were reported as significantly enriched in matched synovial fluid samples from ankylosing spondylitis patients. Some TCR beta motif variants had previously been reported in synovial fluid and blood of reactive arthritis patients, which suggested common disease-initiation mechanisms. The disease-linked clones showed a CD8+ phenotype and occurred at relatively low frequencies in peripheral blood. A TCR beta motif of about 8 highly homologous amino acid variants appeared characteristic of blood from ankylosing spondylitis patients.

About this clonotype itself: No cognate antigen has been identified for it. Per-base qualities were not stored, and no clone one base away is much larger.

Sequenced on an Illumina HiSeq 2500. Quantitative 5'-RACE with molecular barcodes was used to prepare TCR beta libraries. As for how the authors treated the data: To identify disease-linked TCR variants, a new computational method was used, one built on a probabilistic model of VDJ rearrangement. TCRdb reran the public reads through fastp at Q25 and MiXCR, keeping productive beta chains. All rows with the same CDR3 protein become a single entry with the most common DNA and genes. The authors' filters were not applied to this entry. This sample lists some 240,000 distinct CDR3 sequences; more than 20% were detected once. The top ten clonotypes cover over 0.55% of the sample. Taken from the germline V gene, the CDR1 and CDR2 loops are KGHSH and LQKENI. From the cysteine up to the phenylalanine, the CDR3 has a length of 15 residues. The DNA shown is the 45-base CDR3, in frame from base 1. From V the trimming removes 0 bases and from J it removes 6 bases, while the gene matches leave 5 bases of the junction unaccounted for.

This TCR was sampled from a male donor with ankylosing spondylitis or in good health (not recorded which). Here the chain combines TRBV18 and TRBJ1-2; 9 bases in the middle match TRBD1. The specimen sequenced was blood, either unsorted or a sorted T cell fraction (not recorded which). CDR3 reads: CASSPPTGQGHGYTF. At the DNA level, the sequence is TGTGCCAGCTCACCACCTACGGGACAGGGACATGGCTACACCTTC.